The present entry profiles one T cell receptor beta chain with its context. The sample comes from a study of blood T cell repertoires in COVID-19. V dropped 5 bases and J dropped 3; count of bases not matched to a gene: 4. The CDR3 extends over 14 amino acids. Germline CDR1 SGHTA, CDR2 FQGNSA. Measured with immunoSEQ multiplex PCR; TCRdb has only the in-frame clones, and not every one. Of 250,000 to 350,000 clones in the sample, 89% are singletons; the top ten hold 12%. This clonotype was sampled from a woman aged 55-69 years with acute or convalescent COVID-19. Input material: peripheral blood. The chain carries TRBV7-2 and TRBJ2-1, with 7 bases that match TRBD1. The CDR3: CASSNRDSYNEQFF. CDR3 DNA: TGTGCCAGCAGCAACCGGGACAGCTACAATGAGCAGTTCTTC.